This paragraph reports one T cell receptor beta chain. This sample stems from a study of cytomegalovirus exposure and HLA in healthy donors. Germline CDR1 is LGHNA and CDR2 is YSLEER. CDR3 length: 15 residues. V shed 5 bases and J shed 5 bases, with 18 bases lying between them. PCR involved 60 Vbeta and 13 Jbeta primers. Repertoires were generated with immunoSEQ multiplex PCR, while TCRdb's copy carries only in-frame clones and drops some. The sample carries roughly 190,000 clones, over 75% recorded once. Sample: PBMCs. The TCR comes from a man aged 35 to 55 in good health and CMV-seropositive. The rearrangement uses TRBV4-3 and TRBJ2-5; D is possibly TRBD1 (6 bases). In nucleotides, the CDR3 is TGCGCCAGCAGCTATCAGGACAGCTTCAGGGAGACCCAGTACTTC. This sequence encodes CASSYQDSFRETQYF.